The present entry profiles one T cell receptor (beta chain) with its context. As yet, its antigen is unknown. The data stem from a study of T cell repertoires in cytomegalovirus infection. General study results and limits: HLA-C-restricted CMV-specific TCR beta clonotypes were dominant in the ex vivo response.

The CDR3 is 15 residues long. The germline V gene has CDR1 KGHDR and CDR2 SFDVKD. V was shortened by 3 bases and J by 5 bases, with 16 bases between the two germline ends. TCRdb reprocessed the reads with MiXCR, giving one entry per CDR3 protein. The sample shows around 740,000 distinct CDR3 sequences, roughly 36% of them seen only once. This receptor was obtained from a human donor in good health (CMV status not recorded). Some clones in this sample may be carry-over from other donors' samples. The sample consisted of PBMCs. V is TRBV24-1 and J is TRBJ2-7, with a weak D call TRBD2 (6 bases). The CDR3 sequence: CATSDHGTPKDEQYF. The CDR3 DNA follows: TGTGCCACCAGTGATCACGGGACTCCAAAAGACGAGCAGTACTTC.